This T cell receptor (beta chain) was sequenced during a study of blood T cell repertoires in COVID-19 (dated by TCRdb to about 2020). Notes on the research overall: Samples covering the acute and convalescent phases of COVID-19 were provided by collaborators in the United States, Italy and Spain. The repertoires were released in a freely available public database intended as a resource for research on the immune response to SARS-CoV-2. Deeply sampled blood TCRbeta repertoires from subjects exposed to, actively infected with, or recovered from COVID-19 were included in the dataset. The material from the prospective study consisted of cDNA or gDNA derived from T cells, B-cell-depleted T cells, or PBMCs. The samples were drawn from two sources: the first 160 participants of the ongoing ImmuneRACE study, and 950 to 1,500 subjects contributed by 6 global collaborators. A de-identified subject ID, COVID-19 status, age in years and sex were almost always included in the sample metadata. HLA class I and class II types, where available, came from metadata supplied by the sample provider rather than from assay-based typing.

The immunoSEQ Assay, a bias-controlled multiplex PCR, was used to amplify TCRbeta CDR3 regions from genomic DNA. In the paper's pipeline: The number of nucleated cells in each sample was estimated by amplification of reference gene primers within the assay. Sequence reads were collapsed and filtered to measure the absolute abundance of every unique TCRbeta CDR3 rearrangement. For each sample, productive Simpson clonality was calculated by taking the square root of Simpson's diversity index across productive rearrangements. TCRdb took this table from immuneACCESS and kept in-frame rearrangements with V and J called. Such tables lack part of the clones; where checked against another copy, unresolved V genes explain under half of the gap, and the rest is unexplained. V, J and clone size were drawn from that table, and D and trimming were deduced from the DNA. The sample data list nearly 350,000 clones, and about 90% of these were observed just once. Less than 3.5% of the sample rests with the top ten.

The junction shows trimming of 5 bases on V and 2 bases on J, and the gene matches do not reach 8 bases of it. The CDR3 sequence holds 16 residues, the cysteine and phenylalanine included. Only the CDR3 region is kept as DNA, spanning 48 bases read in frame from base 1. The germline V gene (reference sequence) yields SEHNR for CDR1 and FQNEAQ for CDR2. Only one count was recorded for this clone. Its antigen remains undetermined. Base qualities are not provided; no much larger clone lies one nucleotide away. Beyond this particular receptor, the publication reports: How much clinical and demographic metadata was included differed by source and by participant, and the metadata was provided uncurated.

A second Seattle source provided samples from volunteer blood donors who had recovered from COVID-19. Each collaborating institution followed its own protocols to collect whole blood in K2EDTA tubes. For TCRbeta analysis, collaborator samples were shipped as frozen whole blood, as isolated PBMCs, or as DNA extracted from either sample type. The sequenced sample consisted of peripheral blood. The clonotype was recovered from a woman aged 18-29 years who had recovered from COVID-19. The chain uses TRBV7-9 and TRBJ2-3; the junction holds 9 bases that match TRBD2. CDR3 protein: CASSPGTSLYTDTQYF. Here is the DNA: TGTGCCAGCAGCCCTGGGACTAGCCTTTACACAGATACGCAGTATTTT.